This TCR beta chain comes out of a study of cytomegalovirus exposure and HLA in healthy donors. V was pared by 2 bases and J by 10 bases, with 7 bases of the junction left unmatched. This CDR3 contains 15 residues. Germline-derived CDR1 and CDR2 are MNHEY and SVGAGI. General study findings and limits: For TCR beta chains, V- and J-gene trimming was later linked to a missense DCLRE1C variant.

About this clone itself: Its antigen is as yet unknown.

The PCR was carried out with 60 Vbeta primers and 13 Jbeta primers. Per the original data handling: Roughly 11 million shared chains were among 65 million to 85 million unique TCR beta chains counted in a later analysis. The table came from immunoSEQ multiplex PCR; TCRdb's copy has only in-frame clones and leaves some out. V, J and clone size derive from that table, while D and trimming were established from the DNA sequence. The sample has around 200,000 clones, roughly four fifths seen once. The chain recombines TRBV6-5 with TRBJ1-6, with 8 bases identical to TRBD1. The receptor's source is a male donor in good health and CMV-seronegative. The sample taken for sequencing was PBMCs. This CDR3 is CASSYGGQGISPLHF. The CDR3 DNA is TGTGCCAGCAGTTACGGCGGACAGGGTATCTCACCCCTCCACTTT.